Each of the 4 T cell receptor beta chains below was sequenced from the same sample in a study of type 1 and type 2 diabetes patients. Amplification started from genomic DNA. Multiplex PCR with 30 forward and 13 reverse primers amplified the TCR beta CDR3. One entry per CDR3 protein, called by TCRdb with MiXCR from the multiplex PCR reads. The sample lists approximately 260,000 distinct CDR3 sequences, around 47% occurring once. The sample was peripheral blood mononuclear cells (PBMCs). All receptors derive from a man aged 18-30 years with type 2 diabetes.

V usage is TRBV18 and J usage is TRBJ1-2, with D possibly matching TRBD1 (6 bases). The CDR3 is 14 amino acids. Trimming took 2 bases from V and 8 from J, leaving 15 bases between them. CDR1 is KGHSH and CDR2 is LQKENI in the germline V gene. CDR3 bases: TGTGCCAGCTCACCAGGGCAGGGGTTTTCAGGCTACACCTTC. Its translation: CASSPGQGFSGYTF.

The genes are TRBV13 and TRBJ2-2; TRBD1 aligns across 10 bases. The CDR3 has 17 residues. The ends lost 5 bases at V and 3 bases at J; junction bases unmatched: 9. Germline CDR1 is PRHDT and CDR2 is FYEKMQ (reference sequence). The CDR3 DNA follows: TGTGCCAGCAGCCAGCCCTCGGACAGGGGGTACACCGGGGAGCTGTTTTTT. Its translation: CASSQPSDRGYTGELFF.

V and J are TRBV5-1 and TRBJ2-5; TRBD1 matches at 9 bases. Germline CDR1 is SGHRS and CDR2 is YFSETQ. The junction had 5 bases not matched to a gene; V was cut back by 0 bases and J by 5 bases. This CDR3 has 15 residues. The CDR3 sequence is CASSLGDRVLETQYF. The CDR3 region has the DNA TGCGCCAGCAGCTTGGGGGACAGGGTTTTGGAGACCCAGTACTTC.

The chain joins TRBV3-1 to TRBJ2-3; D might be TRBD2 (5 bases). Trimming shortened V by 0 bases and J by 3 bases, and 7 bases separated the two germline ends. The germline V gene has CDR1 LGHDT and CDR2 YNNKEL (reference sequence). CDR3 size: 14 residues. The chain's CDR3 is CASSQDRGTDTQYF. In DNA form, the CDR3 reads TGTGCCAGCAGCCAAGATCGCGGGACAGATACGCAGTATTTT.